This T cell receptor beta chain appears in the sequencing data of a study of cytomegalovirus exposure and HLA in healthy donors. Trimming took 7 bases from V and 0 from J, leaving 12 bases between them. Per the germline V gene, CDR1 is MNHNS and CDR2 is SASEGT. The CDR3 totals 15 residues. Points on this clone: No antigen is known for it.

The study ran its PCR with 60 Vbeta and 13 Jbeta primers. In the study's own analysis: Later work found around 72 million unique TCR beta chains, with some 11 million shared. Profiling relied on immunoSEQ multiplex PCR, and the TCRdb table lists in-frame clones only, not all of them. V and J calls and clone size are given by that table; D and trimming were obtained from the DNA. The data contain about 93,000 clones, roughly four fifths of them singletons. General observations from the study: Several top significant clusters appeared, in a later analysis, to be linked to common viral pathogens. The authors listed approximately 150 TCR beta chains as cytomegalovirus-associated.

The chain uses TRBV6-1 and TRBJ2-2; D not certain. This receptor was obtained from a man aged 50 to 60 in good health and CMV-seronegative. Sequenced: PBMCs. The CDR3 coding sequence is TGTGCCAGCAAGAAGAAGCCTACGAACACCGGGGAGCTGTTTTTT. Protein sequence: CASKKKPTNTGELFF.